This T cell receptor (beta chain) was recorded in a study of CD4 T cells in relation to SARS-CoV-2 and coronaviruses. Study context: Negative control cultures got HIV-1 Nef peptides or no peptide.

On this clone: Its antigen is not identified.

V shed 0 bases and J 3 bases; nucleotides not matched to a gene: 1. Germline V lookup: CDR1 GTSNPN, CDR2 SVGIG (reference sequence). The CDR3 has 13 amino acids. Before the COVID-19 pandemic, during about 2011-2019, CD4+ T cells were taken from unexposed donors. CD4+ T cells were isolated from the cells after more than nine days of culture. Assay: immunoSEQ multiplex PCR; the TCRdb copy retains only in-frame clones and omits some. This sample has almost 30,000 clones, with approximately 80% found just once. The TCR sequence derives from a human donor in good health. The sequenced sample consisted of CD4+ T cells from PBMCs, cultured in vitro. The chain has TRBV30 and TRBJ2-5; TRBD1 aligns across 7 bases. The CDR3 is CAWSVQGKETQYF. CDR3 bases: TGTGCCTGGAGTGTACAGGGGAAAGAGACCCAGTACTTC.